These 9 T cell receptor beta chains share one sample of origin, sequenced in a study of CD8 T cells in Susac syndrome. The RNA, 0.5 to 1 ug, was put through reverse transcription using random hexamers. TCRdb analysed the immunoSEQ multiplex PCR reads with MiXCR anew, one entry per CDR3 protein. The repertoire has some 77,000 distinct CDR3 sequences, about 93% of them found once; the top ten carry approximately 0.52%. Sequencing was carried out using CD4+ T cells from PBMCs. The origin of the receptors is a human donor with Susac syndrome.

The chain couples TRBV28 to TRBJ1-2; a weak D match, TRBD1 (6 bases). In germline, CDR1 is MDHEN, CDR2 SYDVKM. V was trimmed by 6 bases and J by 4 bases, leaving 12 bases between them. The CDR3 covers 13 residues. The CDR3 sequence: CASSVTGPYGYTF. Here the CDR3 DNA reads TGTGCCAGCAGCGTTACAGGGCCCTATGGCTACACCTTC.

The chain recombines TRBV20-1 with TRBJ2-1; D is uncertain. The germline gives CDR1 DFQATT, CDR2 SNEGSKA (reference sequence). This CDR3 is built from 18 residues. Trimming removed 6 bases at V and 0 bases at J, with 24 bases between. The CDR3 nucleotides are TGCAGTGCCCCAACAAGGTCCCCACAATCCGACTCCTACAATGAGCAGTTCTTC. This translates into CSAPTRSPQSDSYNEQFF.

This chain joins TRBV6-4 and TRBJ2-1; the match to TRBD1 covers 8 bases. The J segment lost 0 bases and the V segment lost 4 bases, leaving 5 bases of the junction unmatched. This CDR3 is 16 amino acids long. Per the germline V gene, CDR1 is MRHNA and CDR2 is SNTAGT. CDR3 in amino acids: CASSGSGTGSYNEQFF. CDR3 nucleotides: TGTGCCAGCAGTGGGTCGGGGACAGGCTCCTACAATGAGCAGTTCTTC.

V usage is TRBV5-4 and J usage is TRBJ1-5; unclear D gene. Trimming pared 1 base from V and 9 bases from J, leaving 8 bases between. Germline CDR1 and CDR2: SGHNT and YYREEE (reference sequence). The CDR3 consists of 12 residues. The CDR3 protein is CASSLLGGPQHF. The CDR3 nucleotides read TGTGCCAGCAGCTTGTTAGGAGGGCCCCAGCATTTT.

The genes are TRBV7-3 and TRBJ1-2; 8 bases are a match to TRBD1. Per germline, CDR1 SGHTA and CDR2 FQGTGA. The V and J ends lost 2 bases and 10 bases, in that order; junction bases with no gene match: 9. The CDR3 loop spans 14 amino acids. The CDR3 sequence: CASSLGTTGGPYTF. For the CDR3, the DNA is TGTGCCAGCAGCTTAGGGACCACAGGGGGGCCCTACACCTTC. Filled out from reference TRBV7-3 and TRBJ1-2, the complete variable domain reads GAGVSQTPSNKVTEKGKYVELRCDPISGHTALYWYRQSLGQGPEFLIYFQGTGAADDSGLPNDRFFAVRPEGSVSTLKIQRTERGDSAVYLCASSLGTTGGPYTFGSGTRLTVV.

A single count supports this clonotype. The CDR3 protein is CASGGQGLFPRTGEQFF. For the CDR3, the DNA is TGTGCCAGCGGGGGACAGGGGCTATTCCCCCGCACTGGTGAGCAGTTCTTC. The chain is built from TRBV27 and TRBJ2-1, with 10 bases aligning to TRBD1. Germline lookup yields CDR1 MNHEY and CDR2 SMNVEV (reference sequence). The CDR3 extends over 17 amino acids. With 8 bases clipped from V and 9 bases from J, the junction kept 19 bases outside the gene matches.

This clonotype has a single count. The chain has TRBV6-6 and TRBJ2-2, with D uncertain. The length of the CDR3 is 15 residues. Germline V lookup: CDR1 MNHNY, CDR2 SVGAGI (reference sequence). V was pared by 5 bases and J by 1 base, with 11 bases between. The CDR3 sequence: CASSQQLVNTGELFF. CDR3 coding DNA: TGTGCCAGCAGTCAACAGCTAGTGAACACCGGGGAGCTGTTTTTT.

The chain is built from TRBV20-1 and TRBJ2-1; no firm D call. Germline V gene sequence: CDR1 DFQATT, CDR2 SNEGSKA (reference sequence). This CDR3 contains 12 residues. V lost 3 bases, J lost 9 bases, and 12 bases lay in between. This CDR3 is CSARLTGTEQFF. CDR3 coding DNA: TGCAGTGCTAGGCTGACCGGTACTGAGCAGTTCTTC.

CDR3 DNA sequence: TGCAGCGTCGGAGAGACGGGACCTGACAGGCCCACTGGCTACACCTTC. Its translation: CSVGETGPDRPTGYTF. The chain joins TRBV29-1 to TRBJ1-2; D may be TRBD1 (6 bases). V gave up 6 bases and J gave up 7 bases, with 27 bases separating them. The CDR3 has 16 residues. From germline, CDR1 is SQVTM and CDR2 ANQGSEA. The entire variable domain, with the rest obtained from reference TRBV29-1 and TRBJ1-2, is as follows: SAVISQKPSRDICQRGTSLTIQCQVDSQVTMMFWYRQQPGQSLTLIATANQGSEATYESGFVIDKFPISRPNLTFSTLTVSNMSPEDSSIYLCSVGETGPDRPTGYTFGSGTRLTVV.